The sample holds a few counts of the clone carrying this T cell receptor (beta chain). What it recognizes is unknown. Assembly of TCR beta libraries relied on iRepertoire HTBI primers together with Arm-PCR of CDR3 regions. Authors' analysis steps: The study identified 60 to 65 TRBV and 11 to 15 TRBJ segments across samples. Via MiXCR, TCRdb re-called the multiplex PCR reads, giving one row per CDR3 protein. What appears here as the V and J calls and clone size reflects TCRdb's work, not the paper's. The sample has about 540,000 distinct CDR3 sequences, about 13% seen once. These data originate in a study of regulatory T cells in long-lasting Graves disease. Study outcomes and limitations: Relative to new patients (roughly 970), persistent patients exhibited greater sharing of public clonotypes (approximately 2,800).

This CDR3 has 15 residues. The ends were cut back, 0 bases at V and 4 bases at J, with 13 bases in the middle. Germline lookup yields CDR1 SGHRS and CDR2 YFSETQ. Time point noted: newly diagnosed GD, antithyroid drugs for less than 3 months. The TCR library was made from RNA that had been extracted from PBMCs in TRIzol. This sample also belongs to another study, concerning T cells in Graves' hyperthyroidism and ophthalmopathy.

The input for sequencing was peripheral blood mononuclear cells (PBMCs), taken at new diagnosis, from a patient treated with antithyroid drugs. The chain carries TRBV5-1 and TRBJ2-5, with D possibly TRBD2 on 6 matching bases. The sequence derives from a man aged 30 to 45 with Graves disease. CDR3 loop: CASSLDGRTRETQYF. The CDR3 region has the DNA TGCGCCAGCAGCTTGGACGGGAGAACAAGAGAGACCCAGTACTTC.